The T cell receptor (beta chain) under discussion was sequenced for a study of blood T cells in healthy people across ages. A second PCR of roughly 7 to 11 cycles used a sample-barcoded 5' primer and a J-beta primer mix. The template-switch adaptor, which had 12 random nucleotides, put a tag on each cDNA molecule. No fewer than 2.5 million CDR3-containing paired-end reads came from each sample. TCRdb recomputed calls from the 5' RACE reads with MiXCR, one row per CDR3 protein. The sample yields approximately 780,000 distinct CDR3 sequences, around a quarter seen once. There were at least 6 micrograms of total RNA extracted from every sample. This CDR3 has 14 amino acids. Germline CDR1 reads MNHEY; CDR2 reads SMNVEV (reference sequence). V was trimmed by 9 bases and J by 2 bases, leaving 14 bases between them. This same sample was also part of a study on T cells of mothers and their children.

This sequence was found in a boy aged 10-17 years in good health. The chain couples TRBV27 to TRBJ2-4, with D perhaps matching TRBD1 (6 bases). The specimen sequenced was blood. The CDR3 reads CARGTPTTKNIQYF. The CDR3 bases are TGTGCCAGGGGGACACCGACGACCAAAAACATTCAGTACTTC.